These T cell receptor beta chains were read from a single sample in a study of T cell changes during pregnancy in multiple sclerosis. Some clones are missing from TCRdb's copy, which holds only in-frame ones; the method was immunoSEQ multiplex PCR. This table holds about 93,000 clones, roughly 92% found once. The source material was peripheral blood, sampled after pregnancy. These receptors originate from a female donor with multiple sclerosis, enrolled in a pregnancy study. CDR3s include the opening cysteine and the closing phenylalanine or tryptophan. Each record gives: CDR3 DNA, CDR3 protein, clone size, J gene, D gene, V gene. The D gene is left open where the match is weak. A row's size may be missing; if present it is once, few, many or a size class.

TGTGCCAGCAAGCAAACGAACACCGGGGAGCTGTTTTTT CASKQTNTGELFF - TRBJ2-2 - TRBV2
TGTGCCAGTAGGGCGGGACAGGGAGAGCGCTACGAGCAGTACTTC CASRAGQGERYEQYF - TRBJ2-7 TRBD1 TRBV19
TGTGCCAGCAGCTCAACTAGCGGGAGTAGGGATGAGCAGTTCTTC CASSSTSGSRDEQFF - TRBJ2-1 TRBD2 TRBV7-8
TGTGCCAGCAGTAACAGGGGAGGCACAGATACGCAGTATTTT CASSNRGGTDTQYF - TRBJ2-3 TRBD1 TRBV5-6
TGTGCCAGCAGTAGGGACAGGGGAAGGGAGCAGTACTTC CASSRDRGREQYF - TRBJ2-7 TRBD1 TRBV25-1
TGTGCCAGCATACAGGGACCTGCTAACTATGGCTACACCTTC CASIQGPANYGYTF - TRBJ1-2 - TRBV5-5
TGTGCCAGCAGCCCCGACAGGAACTATGGCTACACCTTC CASSPDRNYGYTF - TRBJ1-2 - TRBV5-5
TGTGCCAGCAGCCAACTTCGGACAGACTATAATGAAAAACTGTTTTTT CASSQLRTDYNEKLFF - TRBJ1-4 - TRBV25-1
TGTGCCAGCAGTCGGACTGGAGGTAGCGGAGATACGCAGTATTTT CASSRTGGSGDTQYF - TRBJ2-3 - TRBV6-5
TGTGCCAGCAGTAGACAGGGTAGCAATCAGCCCCAGCATTTT CASSRQGSNQPQHF - TRBJ1-5 TRBD1 TRBV6-1
TGTGCCAGCAGGAGAAAAAGCAATCAGCCCCAGCATTTT CASRRKSNQPQHF - TRBJ1-5 - TRBV2
TGTGCCAGCAGCGCGCTTGGGTCAGGGATTGGTAACTATGGCTACACCTTC CASSALGSGIGNYGYTF - TRBJ1-2 - TRBV11-2
TGTGCCAGCAGCCAAACAGGGTTCTCCCATACCAATCAGCCCCAGCATTTT CASSQTGFSHTNQPQHF - TRBJ1-5 - TRBV7-8
TGTGCCAGCGGAAGACAGGGGGCGATCCGTTCCTACAATGAGCAGTTCTTC CASGRQGAIRSYNEQFF - TRBJ2-1 TRBD1 TRBV27
TGTGCCAGCAGCCCCGAAGGGGCCGGCACAGATACGCAGTATTTT CASSPEGAGTDTQYF - TRBJ2-3 - TRBV2
TGCGCCAGCAGCCAAGATGAGCGGTCCGTCTCATATGGCTACACCTTC CASSQDERSVSYGYTF - TRBJ1-2 - TRBV4-3
TGTGCCAGCAGCTTACCCCAGTTGAACTATGGCTACACCTTC CASSLPQLNYGYTF - TRBJ1-2 - TRBV5-6
TGTGCCAGTAGTATAGCCGGCAGGTGGACTAGCGGGGGGAATGGCAAAAACATTCAGTACTTC CASSIAGRWTSGGNGKNIQYF - TRBJ2-4 TRBD2 TRBV19
TGTGCCATCAGTACCAATGGACTAGCGGGGGGTTACAATGAGCAGTTCTTC CAISTNGLAGGYNEQFF - TRBJ2-1 TRBD2 TRBV10-3
TGCAGTGCAGCGACAGACAATGAGCAGTTCTTC CSAATDNEQFF once TRBJ2-1 - TRBV20-1
TGCGCCAGCAGCCAAGATAACAGGCCAAATCAGCCCCAGCATTTT CASSQDNRPNQPQHF once TRBJ1-5 - TRBV4-3
TGTGCCAGCAGCCGGACAGGGGGCATTACTGAAGCTTTCTTT CASSRTGGITEAFF - TRBJ1-1 TRBD1 TRBV6-5
TGTGCCAGCAGTTTATTCGACAGACAAGAGACCCAGTACTTC CASSLFDRQETQYF - TRBJ2-5 - TRBV28
TGTGCCACGATTCGTGGGGGGGCCGGTTCACCCCTCCACTTT CATIRGGAGSPLHF - TRBJ1-6 - TRBV11-2
TGTGCCAGCAGCTTAGGCAAACTTCAGGGGTGGGCTGAAGCTTTCTTT CASSLGKLQGWAEAFF - TRBJ1-1 - TRBV13
TGTGCCAGCGGAACCGGGACTAGCGGGCCTTTCCGCAATGAGCAGTTCTTC CASGTGTSGPFRNEQFF once TRBJ2-1 TRBD2 TRBV5-4
TGTGCCAGCAGTCAACTACAACCGGGGGGTGGTGAGCAGTTCTTC CASSQLQPGGGEQFF - TRBJ2-1 TRBD2 TRBV6-5
TGTGCCAGCAGCTTAGATAGACTAGATAGCTACAATGAGCAGTTCTTC CASSLDRLDSYNEQFF - TRBJ2-1 - TRBV7-2
TGTGCCAGCAGCTTGGGTGGGACATTTAATCAGCCCCAGCATTTT CASSLGGTFNQPQHF once TRBJ1-5 - TRBV5-4
TGTGCCAGCAGAAAGGACAGTCGTGAAGCTTTCTTT CASRKDSREAFF - TRBJ1-1 - TRBV2
TGCGCCAGCAGCCAAGCGCGGCCCCAAGAGACCCAGTACTTC CASSQARPQETQYF - TRBJ2-5 - TRBV4-1
TGTGCCAGCACAATACAGGGACAGGGTCCTTATGGCTACACCTTC CASTIQGQGPYGYTF - TRBJ1-2 TRBD1 TRBV6-1
TGTGCCGGAGGGGTAGCGGGAGATGGAGAGACCCAGTACTTC CAGGVAGDGETQYF few TRBJ2-5 TRBD2 TRBV30
TGTGCCAGCCAAACTTCGGGTGGGAACACCGGGGAGCTGTTTTTT CASQTSGGNTGELFF - TRBJ2-2 - TRBV6-4
TGTGCCAGCTCACCCATTCAGGGAAGCAATCAGCCCCAGCATTTT CASSPIQGSNQPQHF - TRBJ1-5 - TRBV18
TGTGCCTGGAGTGGAGGGTCGCCAGAGACCCAGTACTTC CAWSGGSPETQYF - TRBJ2-5 - TRBV30
TGCGCCAGCAGCCAAGACTACAGTTATGGCTACACCTTC CASSQDYSYGYTF once TRBJ1-2 - TRBV4-1
TGTGCCAGCAGCCCGGGACTGACTAGCGGGGCCTACAATGAGCAGTTCTTC CASSPGLTSGAYNEQFF - TRBJ2-1 TRBD2 TRBV4-2
TGTGCCAGCAGCTTTTGGAGGGGACAGCCTAGGTTAGGCTATGGCTACACCTTC CASSFWRGQPRLGYGYTF - TRBJ1-2 TRBD1 TRBV7-2
TGCGCCAGCAGCCAAGATGGACAGCGCTTCTACGAGCAGTACTTC CASSQDGQRFYEQYF once TRBJ2-7 - TRBV4-1
TGTGCCAGCAGCTTTCAGGTCATGGGCACCGGGGAGCTGTTTTTT CASSFQVMGTGELFF - TRBJ2-2 - TRBV5-6
TGTGCCAGCTCACGCACACAGGGATTTGCAACTAATGAAAAACTGTTTTTT CASSRTQGFATNEKLFF - TRBJ1-4 - TRBV18
TGTGCCTGGAGTCGCCCCGGGGGCAATCAGCCCCAGCATTTT CAWSRPGGNQPQHF - TRBJ1-5 - TRBV30
TGTGCCAGCAGCTTAGTGACTCTCTCCTATAATTCACCCCTCCACTTT CASSLVTLSYNSPLHF - TRBJ1-6 - TRBV7-9
TGTGCCAGCAGCCCCGGGACAGGGTCCTACGAGCAGTACTTC CASSPGTGSYEQYF once TRBJ2-7 TRBD1 TRBV5-6
TGTGCCAGCAGCTTAGAACCCAACAGGGACCAAGTCGAGCAGTACTTC CASSLEPNRDQVEQYF - TRBJ2-7 - TRBV7-2
TGTGCCAGCAGCTTAGTCGCTCTAGCTGGGAACGAGCAGTACTTC CASSLVALAGNEQYF - TRBJ2-7 - TRBV11-2
TGTGCCAGCAGCCCCGCGAATGCGGCAACCAACGTCCTGACTTTC CASSPANAATNVLTF - TRBJ2-6 - TRBV28
TGCGCCAGCAGTCCCTCTAGCGGGTACAATGAGCAGTTCTTC CASSPSSGYNEQFF - TRBJ2-1 TRBD2 TRBV5-1